Included here is one T cell receptor (beta chain) sequence, with context. What it binds is not known. The sample is drawn from a study of graft-versus-host responses after intestinal transplantation. Germline V CDR1 and CDR2: SGHTA, FQGNSA. V lost 7 bases, J lost 4 bases, and 13 bases lay in between. The CDR3 covers 13 residues. This table comes from immunoSEQ multiplex PCR, and its TCRdb copy is limited to in-frame clones, with some not included. The table includes 45,000 to 50,000 clones, roughly 91% detected once. The chain links TRBV7-2 to TRBJ2-5; D unresolved. The sequencing used unstimulated CD4+ T cells sorted from spleen or lymph node cells, collected before transplant. The source of this sequence is a human donor who was the organ donor for an intestinal transplant. The CDR3 DNA reads as TGTGCCAGCACCCCGGCTGGCAGAGAGACCCAGTACTTC. This codes for CASTPAGRETQYF.